The 23 T cell receptor beta chains listed next were all sequenced from one sample in a study of T cell responses to AZD1222 COVID-19 vaccine. The table came from immunoSEQ multiplex PCR; TCRdb's copy has only in-frame clones and leaves some out. Here the sample spans some 100,000 clones, more than 70% being singletons. The sample consisted of peripheral blood, taken 28 days after the second AZD1222 dose. These receptor sequences come from an adult who received the AZD1222 COVID-19 vaccine.

V and J are TRBV6-2 or TRBV6-3 and TRBJ2-1, with D possibly TRBD2 on 5 matching bases. The V end was cut by 6 bases, the J end by 7 bases, with 16 bases between. The CDR3 covers 14 residues. Germline V gene sequence: CDR1 MNHEY, CDR2 SVGEGT. The CDR3 region is CASSWVEGPNEQFF. CDR3 nucleotides: TGTGCCAGCAGCTGGGTAGAGGGCCCAAATGAGCAGTTCTTC.

The chain links TRBV4-2 to TRBJ1-1; a possible D gene is TRBD1 (5 bases). V was cut by 1 base and J by 5 bases, with 8 bases left in between. CDR1 and CDR2 (germline): LGHNA, YNFKEQ. This CDR3 is built from 13 residues. Here the CDR3 DNA reads TGTGCCAGCAGCCAAGGGGAGGGGACTGAAGCTTTCTTT. It encodes CASSQGEGTEAFF.

The V call is TRBV2, the J call TRBJ2-2, with D possibly TRBD2 on 5 matching bases. Germline V CDR1 and CDR2: SNHLY, FYNNEI. The V end lost 1 base, the J end lost 4 bases, and 10 bases lay between the germline ends. There are 15 residues in the CDR3. In DNA, the CDR3 is TGTGCCAGCAGTGAAGTTACTAGTTCCACCGGGGAGCTGTTTTTT. It codes for CASSEVTSSTGELFF.

The genes are TRBV7-7 and TRBJ2-5; D gene ambiguous. V lost 5 bases to trimming and J lost 1 base, with 11 bases between them. Germline values: CDR1 SSHAT, CDR2 FNYEAQ (reference sequence). CDR3 size: 14 residues. In DNA form, the CDR3 reads TGTGCCAGCAGCCAAGGGTCTAGCCAAGAGACCCAGTACTTC. It translates to CASSQGSSQETQYF.

This sequence joins TRBV27 and TRBJ1-2; D gene ambiguous. CDR1 is MNHEY and CDR2 is SMNVEV in the germline V gene (reference sequence). The CDR3 is 15 amino acids. The V and J ends lost 6 bases and 0 bases respectively, with 14 bases between them. DNA of the CDR3: TGTGCCAGCAGATCCATCTGGGAATCTAACTATGGCTACACCTTC. Its translation: CASRSIWESNYGYTF.

The V call is TRBV6-5, the J call TRBJ2-5, with TRBD2 identical over 9 bases. V lost 1 base, J lost 1 base, and 4 bases stayed unmatched. Germline V gene lookup returns CDR1 MNHEY and CDR2 SVGAGI. The CDR3 contains 16 residues. The CDR3 spells CASSYLTSGLQETQYF. CDR3 DNA sequence: TGTGCCAGCAGTTACTTGACTAGCGGTCTCCAAGAGACCCAGTACTTC.

This clone occurred once. This sequence joins TRBV29-1 and TRBJ2-5; 8 nucleotides line up with TRBD2. Per the germline V gene, CDR1 is SQVTM and CDR2 is ANQGSEA. The CDR3 is made up of 12 amino acids. V dropped 7 bases and J dropped 5; count of bases not matched to a gene: 6. DNA for the CDR3: TGCAGCGCTGGACTAGCAGGCGAGACCCAGTACTTC. Translating gives CSAGLAGETQYF.

J is TRBJ2-3 and V is TRBV7-3; tentatively, D is TRBD2 (7 bases). Germline CDR1 and CDR2: SGHTA and FQGTGA. The ends were cut back, 1 base at V and 2 bases at J, with 19 bases in the middle. The CDR3 is 18 residues long. The CDR3 loop reads CASSLNGGGFSNTDTQYF. Here the CDR3 DNA reads TGTGCCAGCAGCTTAAACGGCGGGGGCTTCTCCAACACAGATACGCAGTATTTT.

The J gene is TRBJ1-6, the V gene TRBV12-3 or TRBV12-4; D possibly corresponds to TRBD1 (6 bases). CDR3 length: 13 residues. V was clipped by 7 bases and J by 5 bases, with 9 bases between them. The CDR3: CASMDRDNSPLHF. The CDR3 bases are TGTGCCAGCATGGACAGAGATAATTCACCCCTCCACTTT.

This clone was counted between two and nine times. CDR3 in amino acids: CASQGTDSNQPQHF. CDR3 sequence (DNA): TGTGCCAGCCAGGGGACCGATAGCAATCAGCCCCAGCATTTT. This chain joins TRBV2 and TRBJ1-5; weak D call: TRBD1 (6 bases). The CDR3 extends over 14 amino acids. Germline CDR1 reads SNHLY; CDR2 reads FYNNEI. V gave up 8 bases and J gave up 0 bases, with 11 bases separating them.

As DNA, the CDR3 is TGTGCCAGCAGCTATCTAGCGGGAGTGTTCGCCGGGGAGCTGTTTTTT. Translating it yields CASSYLAGVFAGELFF. The chain carries TRBV6-2 or TRBV6-3 and TRBJ2-2, with 10 bases lining up with TRBD2. The V gene's germline CDR1 is MNHEY and CDR2 SVGEGT. V was clipped by 6 bases and J by 6 bases; unmatched bases: 10. This CDR3 has 16 amino acids.

This clone was detected once. The J gene is TRBJ2-2, the V gene TRBV5-4; D gene unclear. CDR3 length: 15 amino acids. V was shortened by 1 base and J by 5 bases, with 12 bases between the two germline ends. Germline V gene lookup returns CDR1 SGHNT and CDR2 YYREEE (reference sequence). CDR3 DNA sequence: TGTGCCAGCAGCTTGTTATTAATGGGAACCGGGGAGCTGTTTTTT. Protein product: CASSLLLMGTGELFF.

The chain has TRBV6-1 and TRBJ1-2; D remains unclear. The CDR3 covers 16 residues. Germline V gives CDR1 MNHNS, CDR2 SASEGT. V lost 3 bases and J 0 bases, leaving 14 bases between the germline ends. CDR3 sequence (DNA): TGTGCCAGCAGTGAGAGAGCGGCAGGAGCTAACTATGGCTACACCTTC. Its protein product is CASSERAAGANYGYTF.

The V gene is TRBV6-6, the J gene TRBJ2-7; 8 bases are a match to TRBD1. V lost 7 bases and J lost 3; bases outside the gene matches: 8. From germline, CDR1 is MNHNY and CDR2 SVGAGI (reference sequence). CDR3 length equals 14 residues. The DNA of the CDR3 is TGTGCCAGCAACACCCGGACAGGGAGCTACGAGCAGTACTTC. Translated, it gives CASNTRTGSYEQYF.

This clone was counted once. This sequence joins TRBV4-3 and TRBJ2-3; TRBD1 matches at 8 bases. The CDR3 length is 21 residues. V lost 1 base, J lost 3 bases, and 21 bases stayed unmatched. Per germline, CDR1 LGHNA and CDR2 YSLEER. CDR3 nucleotides: TGCGCCAGCAGCCAAGGGGCCCTCTTGGACAGGGAGGATTGGAGTACAGATACGCAGTATTTT. Translation: CASSQGALLDREDWSTDTQYF.

The CDR3 nucleotides are TGTGCCAGCAGCTTGGTACTCACAGGGTCCAAAAACATTCAGTACTTC. Amino acid sequence: CASSLVLTGSKNIQYF. The chain is built from TRBV5-6 and TRBJ2-4, with a tentative D call TRBD1 (6 bases). This CDR3 is 16 amino acids long. Germline CDR1 and CDR2: SGHDT and YYEEEE. V shed 0 bases and J shed 2 bases, with 12 bases lying between them.

The chain uses TRBV18 and TRBJ1-1; 7 nucleotides match TRBD1. The germline gives CDR1 KGHSH, CDR2 LQKENI. The J segment lost 4 bases and the V segment lost 2 bases, leaving 4 bases of the junction unmatched. The CDR3 totals 14 residues. The DNA for the CDR3 is TGTGCCAGCTCACCAGAGGGGGCTGTCACTGAAGCTTTCTTT. Translation gives CASSPEGAVTEAFF.

This chain uses TRBV13 with TRBJ1-2; D is uncertain. CDR3 length: 16 residues. Germline V gene lookup returns CDR1 PRHDT and CDR2 FYEKMQ (reference sequence). V shed 7 bases and J shed 2 bases, with 20 bases lying between them. As DNA, the CDR3 is TGTGCCAGCACCCTGACTTCAGAGAGACACAACTATGGCTACACCTTC. Its protein is CASTLTSERHNYGYTF.

The genes are TRBV12-3 or TRBV12-4 and TRBJ1-2; unclear D gene. The CDR3 contains 13 residues. The V gene lost 5 bases and the J gene lost 10 bases, with 17 bases spanning the gap. CDR3 sequence: CASSTREAALYTF. The CDR3 coding sequence is TGTGCCAGCAGTACCAGAGAGGCAGCCCTCTACACCTTC.

This clone is a singleton in its sample. The chain uses TRBV7-9 and TRBJ2-5; TRBD2 agrees at 10 bases. There are 16 residues in the CDR3. V was pared by 7 bases and J by 3 bases, with 11 bases of the junction left unmatched. The germline CDR1 and CDR2 sequences are SEHNR and FQNEAQ (reference sequence). The CDR3 region has the DNA TGTGCCAGCAAGGGAATAGAGCGGGAGGGGGAAGAGACCCAGTACTTC. As protein: CASKGIEREGEETQYF.

V is TRBV19 and J is TRBJ1-6; D is unclear. V was clipped by 5 bases and J by 14 bases, with 13 bases between them. The CDR3 is 12 residues long. Germline V gives CDR1 LNHDA, CDR2 SQIVND (reference sequence). In nucleotides, the CDR3 is TGTGCCAGTAGTCCTCCCCGGAGAGCCCTCCACTTT. Translated, it gives CASSPPRRALHF.

This sequence joins TRBV18 and TRBJ2-2; 7 positions agree with TRBD1. V shed 2 bases and J 4 bases; nucleotides not matched to a gene: 7. Germline lookup yields CDR1 KGHSH and CDR2 LQKENI. This CDR3 contains 16 residues. The CDR3 loop is CASSPTTGTVTGELFF. CDR3 sequence (DNA): TGTGCCAGCTCACCAACAACCGGGACAGTCACCGGGGAGCTGTTTTTT.

The V call is TRBV6-5, the J call TRBJ1-1, with D possibly being TRBD1 (6 bases). V lost 6 bases to trimming and J lost 3 bases, with 14 bases between them. Germline loops: CDR1 MNHEY, CDR2 SVGAGI. This CDR3 contains 14 residues. The CDR3 is CASRTTGFHTEAFF. The CDR3 DNA sequence: TGTGCCAGCAGAACAACAGGGTTTCACACTGAAGCTTTCTTT.